These 23 T cell receptor beta chains were all obtained from the same sample, sequenced in a study of blood T cell repertoires in COVID-19. Repertoires were generated with immunoSEQ multiplex PCR, while TCRdb's copy carries only in-frame clones and drops some. The sample lists 65,000 to 75,000 clones, about 86% occurring once. The sequencing input was peripheral blood. Receptors were obtained from a man aged 45-65 years with active COVID-19.

CDR3 nucleotides: TGTGCCAGCAGCCAAGTAGCGAGGACTCGTGTGGGGGAGCAGTACTTC. It encodes CASSQVARTRVGEQYF. The chain carries TRBV3-1 (or the pseudogene TRBV3-2) and TRBJ2-7, with TRBD2 as a possible D gene (5 bases). V lost 1 base to trimming and J lost 7 bases, with 20 bases between them. In germline, CDR1 is LGHDT, CDR2 YNNKEL (reference sequence). CDR3 length equals 16 residues.

Note on this clone: This sample includes further DNA sequences coding for the same CDR3. The V gene is TRBV5-1, the J gene TRBJ1-5, with D perhaps TRBD1 (5 bases). The germline V gene encodes CDR1 SGHRS and CDR2 YFSETQ. V gave up 2 bases and J gave up 4 bases, with 13 bases separating them. The CDR3 is made up of 15 amino acids. The CDR3 DNA reads as TGCGCCAGCAGCTTAGGAGGGGCCAGGAATCAGCCCCAGCATTTT. Translation gives CASSLGGARNQPQHF.

The chain employs TRBV3-1 (or the pseudogene TRBV3-2) and TRBJ2-2, with D perhaps TRBD1 (6 bases). The CDR3 is 13 residues long. V was clipped by 8 bases and J by 6 bases, with 13 bases between them. Germline V lookup: CDR1 LGHDT, CDR2 YNNKEL (reference sequence). CDR3 bases: TGTGCCAGCGGCCCAGGGGTCCCCGGGGAGCTGTTTTTT. Translated, it gives CASGPGVPGELFF.

The V and J genes are TRBV7-2 and TRBJ2-7; TRBD2 is a possible D gene (5 bases). This CDR3 has 15 amino acids. The germline V gene has CDR1 SGHTA and CDR2 FQGNSA. Trimming cost V 1 base and J 6 bases, with 16 bases left between them. CDR3 coding DNA: TGTGCCAGCAGCTTAGTATCGGGGATTGGCCTCGAGCAGTACTTC. This encodes CASSLVSGIGLEQYF.

The rearrangement uses TRBV5-1 and TRBJ2-2; perhaps TRBD2 as D (6 bases). The CDR3 covers 13 residues. With 3 bases removed from V and 5 bases from J, the gap between germline ends came to 8 bases. The V gene's germline CDR1 is SGHRS and CDR2 YFSETQ. Here the CDR3 reads CASSWLATGELFF. The CDR3 DNA is TGCGCCAGCAGCTGGCTAGCGACCGGGGAGCTGTTTTTT. The variable domain in full, with the rest retrieved from reference TRBV5-1 and TRBJ2-2, is KAGVTQTPRYLIKTRGQQVTLSCSPISGHRSVSWYQQTPGQGLQFLFEYFSETQRNKGNFPGRFSGRQFSNSRSEMNVSTLELGDSALYLCASSWLATGELFFGEGSRLTVL.

This clone appeared a single time. The J gene is TRBJ1-5, the V gene TRBV30, with 9 bases fitting TRBD1. The CDR3 consists of 15 residues. Germline-derived CDR1 and CDR2 are GTSNPN and SVGIG (reference sequence). The trim removed 3 bases at V and 2 bases at J, leaving 5 bases unmatched. CDR3 region: CAWSLGQGGNQPQHF. The DNA of the CDR3 is TGTGCCTGGAGCCTGGGACAGGGCGGCAATCAGCCCCAGCATTTT.

The rearrangement uses TRBV7-8 and TRBJ2-5, with D possibly TRBD1 on 6 matching bases. V gave up 2 bases and J gave up 3 bases, with 10 bases separating them. There are 14 residues in the CDR3. The germline V gene encodes CDR1 SGHVS and CDR2 FQNEAQ. As DNA, the CDR3 is TGTGCCAGCAGCTTAAACAGGGTGGAAGAGACCCAGTACTTC. Translation: CASSLNRVEETQYF.

The genes are TRBV18 and TRBJ1-1; TRBD1 aligns across 8 bases. With V trimmed by 2 bases and J by 0 bases, 2 bases remained unmatched. This CDR3 has 15 residues. The germline V gene has CDR1 KGHSH and CDR2 LQKENI. In DNA, the CDR3 is TGTGCCAGCTCACCAGCGGACAGGGTGAACACTGAAGCTTTCTTT. Translating it yields CASSPADRVNTEAFF.

V usage is TRBV5-1 and J usage is TRBJ2-5, with a possible D match to TRBD1 (6 bases). This CDR3 region has 13 residues. Trimming stripped 7 bases from V and 4 bases from J, with 14 bases between. Germline CDR1 reads SGHRS; CDR2 reads YFSETQ. The CDR3 DNA reads as TGCGCCAGCTCACAGGGTGTAGGAGAGACCCAGTACTTC. Its translation: CASSQGVGETQYF.

CDR3 coding DNA: TGCGCCAGCAGCTTGGCCACCAAACTCGCGAACACCGGGGAGCTGTTTTTT. The encoded protein is CASSLATKLANTGELFF. The rearrangement joins TRBV5-1 to TRBJ2-2; the D is unclear. Germline V gene data show CDR1 as SGHRS and CDR2 as YFSETQ. The CDR3 has 17 residues. V was shortened by 0 bases and J by 0 bases, with 12 bases between the two germline ends. Looking up the rest from reference TRBV5-1 and TRBJ2-2 gives the full variable domain: KAGVTQTPRYLIKTRGQQVTLSCSPISGHRSVSWYQQTPGQGLQFLFEYFSETQRNKGNFPGRFSGRQFSNSRSEMNVSTLELGDSALYLCASSLATKLANTGELFFGEGSRLTVL.

The chain joins TRBV27 to TRBJ2-3; D call uncertain. V lost 7 bases and J 0 bases, leaving 11 bases between the germline ends. The CDR3 is made up of 14 amino acids. The germline V gene encodes CDR1 MNHEY and CDR2 SMNVEV (reference sequence). The CDR3 DNA follows: TGTGCCAGCAACCCCGCCGGTAGCACAGATACGCAGTATTTT. Protein: CASNPAGSTDTQYF.

The chain joins TRBV27 to TRBJ1-2; possible D gene TRBD1, 6 bases. Germline CDR1 MNHEY, CDR2 SMNVEV (reference sequence). Trimming removed 1 base at V and 7 bases at J, with 16 bases between. CDR3 length equals 15 residues. In DNA form, the CDR3 reads TGTGCCAGCAGTTTATGGGGGCAGGGTTTGCGTGGCTACACCTTC. Translating gives CASSLWGQGLRGYTF.

The gene calls are TRBV7-6 and TRBJ2-3, with D possibly TRBD2 on 6 matching bases. In germline, CDR1 is SGHVS, CDR2 FNYEAQ. The CDR3 has 15 amino acids. Trimming pared 1 base from V and 2 bases from J, leaving 10 bases between. The CDR3, as DNA: TGTGCCAGCAGCTTAGTGCGGGGATACACAGATACGCAGTATTTT. Translating gives CASSLVRGYTDTQYF.

This clone was counted once. This chain uses TRBV27 with TRBJ1-4; D might be TRBD1 (5 bases). Per the germline V gene, CDR1 is MNHEY and CDR2 is SMNVEV (reference sequence). CDR3 length: 18 residues. V gave up 5 bases and J gave up 8 bases, with 27 bases separating them. The CDR3, as DNA: TGTGCCAGCAGTCCCTGGGGCGGGGGAGTGAGGGTCTGGGAAAAACTGTTTTTT. This sequence encodes CASSPWGGGVRVWEKLFF.

In DNA form, the CDR3 reads TGTGCCAGCAGCCTAGCGGGACCGGACTACGAGCAGTACTTC. It specifies CASSLAGPDYEQYF. The V gene is TRBV5-4, the J gene TRBJ2-7; 9 nucleotides align to TRBD2. Germline assignment: CDR1 SGHNT and CDR2 YYREEE (reference sequence). V trimming: 4 bases; J trimming: 3 bases; junction bases outside the gene matches: 5. This CDR3 is 14 amino acids long. Supplemented by reference TRBV5-4 and TRBJ2-7, the full variable domain reads ETGVTQSPTHLIKTRGQQVTLRCSSQSGHNTVSWYQQALGQGPQFIFQYYREEENGRGNFPPRFSGLQFPNYSSELNVNALELDDSALYLCASSLAGPDYEQYFGPGTRLTVT.

Remarks on this clone: Germline is not matched at one junction end, which may reflect a read error. This chain links TRBV7-7 with TRBJ1-3; D gene ambiguous. The CDR3 consists of 13 residues. Per germline, CDR1 SSHAT and CDR2 FNYEAQ (reference sequence). The CDR3 sequence is CASSPQQGNTIYF. The CDR3 DNA follows: TGTGCTAGCAGCCCACAACAGGGAAACACCATATATTTT.

The rearrangement uses TRBV7-2 and TRBJ2-3; 7 bases are shared with TRBD1. The J segment lost 4 bases and the V segment lost 4 bases, leaving 5 bases of the junction unmatched. The CDR3 consists of 14 residues. The germline gives CDR1 SGHTA, CDR2 FQGNSA. The CDR3 spells CASSSMQGADTQYF. The CDR3 DNA is TGTGCCAGCAGCTCCATGCAGGGGGCAGATACGCAGTATTTT.

This rearrangement joins TRBV5-1 to TRBJ2-5; 9 bases fit TRBD2. Looked up from germline, CDR1 is SGHRS and CDR2 is YFSETQ. The CDR3 is made up of 15 amino acids. With 2 bases clipped from V and 5 bases from J, the junction kept 7 bases outside the gene matches. CDR3: CASSFYAGGPETQYF. The CDR3 DNA is TGCGCCAGCAGCTTTTACGCGGGGGGGCCGGAGACCCAGTACTTC.

This clone was seen a few times. The chain links TRBV5-1 to TRBJ2-7, with 10 bases lining up with TRBD2. V lost 1 base and J lost 3; bases outside the gene matches: 7. CDR3 size: 16 residues. The germline V gene has CDR1 SGHRS and CDR2 YFSETQ. CDR3 in amino acids: CASSLYTSGTDYEQYF. The CDR3 bases are TGCGCCAGCAGCTTGTATACTAGCGGGACAGACTACGAGCAGTACTTC.

This chain uses TRBV5-6 with TRBJ2-2, with a weak D call TRBD1 (5 bases). This CDR3 contains 15 residues. The germline CDR1 and CDR2 sequences are SGHDT and YYEEEE. Trimming pared 2 bases from V and 4 bases from J, leaving 12 bases between. CDR3: CASSLQGVSTGELFF. The CDR3 nucleotides read TGTGCCAGCAGCTTACAAGGGGTGAGCACCGGGGAGCTGTTTTTT.

The chain uses TRBV6-2 or TRBV6-3 and TRBJ2-1; 8 positions agree with TRBD1. V was clipped by 5 bases and J by 4 bases; unmatched bases: 7. The CDR3 is made up of 15 amino acids. Germline CDR1 is MNHEY and CDR2 is SVGEGT. The CDR3 DNA follows: TGTGCCAGCAGTCCCGGACAGGGAGGATACAATGAGCAGTTCTTC. This gives the protein CASSPGQGGYNEQFF.

The chain has TRBV29-1 and TRBJ2-7; 11 bases agree with TRBD1. CDR1 is SQVTM, CDR2 ANQGSEA, per germline. This CDR3 is 16 amino acids long. The V and J ends lost 4 bases and 6 bases, in that order; junction bases with no gene match: 14. The CDR3 nucleotides are TGCAGCGTTGCTGGAGGACAGGGGGCCCCTAGAGGCGAGCAGTACTTC. Its translation is CSVAGGQGAPRGEQYF.

This clone has only a few counts. A junction boundary mismatches the germline segment, possibly from a read error. The chain carries TRBV24-1 and TRBJ2-7, with D possibly being TRBD2 (6 bases). The CDR3 has 13 amino acids. In germline, CDR1 is KGHDR, CDR2 SFDVKD. CDR3 amino acids: CASRKGGKVEQYF. CDR3 coding DNA: TGTGCCTCCAGAAAGGGAGGTAAGGTCGAGCAGTACTTC.